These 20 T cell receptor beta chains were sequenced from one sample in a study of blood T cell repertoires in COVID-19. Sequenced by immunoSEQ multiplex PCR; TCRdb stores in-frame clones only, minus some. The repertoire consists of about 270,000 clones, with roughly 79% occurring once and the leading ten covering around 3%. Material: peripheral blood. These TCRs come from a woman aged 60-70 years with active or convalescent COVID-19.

For the CDR3, the DNA is TGCAGCGTTGAAGCCCTAGCGGGGGGCCAACAGTTCTTC. Translation: CSVEALAGGQQFF. The gene calls are TRBV29-1 and TRBJ2-1, with 11 positions matching TRBD2. Trimming took 1 base from V and 13 from J; bases not matched to a gene: 6. Germline values: CDR1 SQVTM, CDR2 ANQGSEA. The CDR3 is 13 residues long.

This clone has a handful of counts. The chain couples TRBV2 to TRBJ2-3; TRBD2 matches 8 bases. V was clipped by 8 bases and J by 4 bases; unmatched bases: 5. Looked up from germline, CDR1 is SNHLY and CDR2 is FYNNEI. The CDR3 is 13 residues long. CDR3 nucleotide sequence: TGTGCCAGCTGCCGAGCGGGGGCAGATACGCAGTATTTT. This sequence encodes CASCRAGADTQYF.

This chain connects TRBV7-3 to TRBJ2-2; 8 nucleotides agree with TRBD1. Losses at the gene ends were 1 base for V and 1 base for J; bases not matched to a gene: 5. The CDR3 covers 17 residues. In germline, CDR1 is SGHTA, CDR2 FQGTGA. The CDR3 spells CASSLISGTGNTGELFF. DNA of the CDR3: TGTGCCAGCAGCTTAATTTCGGGGACAGGGAACACCGGGGAGCTGTTTTTT.

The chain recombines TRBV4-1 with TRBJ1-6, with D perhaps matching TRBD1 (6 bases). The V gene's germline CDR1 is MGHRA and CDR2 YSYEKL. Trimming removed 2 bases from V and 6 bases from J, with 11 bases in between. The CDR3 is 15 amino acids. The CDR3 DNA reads TGCGCCAGCAGCCAACTGACAGGAACTAATTCACCCCTCCACTTT. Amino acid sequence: CASSQLTGTNSPLHF.

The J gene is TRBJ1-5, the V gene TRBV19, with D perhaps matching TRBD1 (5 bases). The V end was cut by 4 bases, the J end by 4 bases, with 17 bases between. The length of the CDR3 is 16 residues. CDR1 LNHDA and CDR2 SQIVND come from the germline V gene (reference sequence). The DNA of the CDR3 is TGTGCCAGTAGTAAAGGGTTAGGTCCAGGGAATCAGCCCCAGCATTTT. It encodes CASSKGLGPGNQPQHF.

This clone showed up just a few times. This CDR3 reads CAISGSGWEQYF. CDR3 in DNA: TGTGCCATCAGTGGATCAGGGTGGGAGCAGTACTTC. The chain employs TRBV10-3 and TRBJ2-7; perhaps TRBD1 as D (5 bases). Trimming shortened V by 4 bases and J by 7 bases, and 11 bases separated the two germline ends. Germline V gives CDR1 ENHRY, CDR2 SYGVKD. CDR3 length: 12 residues.

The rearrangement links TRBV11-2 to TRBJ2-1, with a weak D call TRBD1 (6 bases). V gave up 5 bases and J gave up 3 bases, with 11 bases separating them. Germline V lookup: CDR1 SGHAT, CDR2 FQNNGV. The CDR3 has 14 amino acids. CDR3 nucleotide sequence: TGTGCCAGCAGCCCAGTGACAGGCTACAATGAGCAGTTCTTC. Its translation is CASSPVTGYNEQFF.

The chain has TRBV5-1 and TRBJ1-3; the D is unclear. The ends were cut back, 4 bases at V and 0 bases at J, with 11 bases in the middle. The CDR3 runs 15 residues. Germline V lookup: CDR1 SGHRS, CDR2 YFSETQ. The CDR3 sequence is CASSPAASSGNTIYF. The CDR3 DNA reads TGCGCCAGCAGCCCCGCAGCGAGCTCTGGAAACACCATATATTTT.

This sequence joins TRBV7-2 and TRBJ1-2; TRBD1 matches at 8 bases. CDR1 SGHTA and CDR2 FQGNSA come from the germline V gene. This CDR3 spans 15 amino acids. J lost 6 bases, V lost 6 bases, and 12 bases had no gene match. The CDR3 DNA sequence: TGTGCCAGCAGTCAAGTCAGGGGGCCGCGCGATGGCTACACCTTC. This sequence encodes CASSQVRGPRDGYTF.

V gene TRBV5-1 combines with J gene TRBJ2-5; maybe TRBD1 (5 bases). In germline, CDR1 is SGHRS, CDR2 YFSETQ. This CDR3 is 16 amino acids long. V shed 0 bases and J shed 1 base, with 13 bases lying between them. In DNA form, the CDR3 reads TGCGCCAGCAGCTTGGCCCCAGCAGGGTCCCAAGAGACCCAGTACTTC. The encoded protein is CASSLAPAGSQETQYF.

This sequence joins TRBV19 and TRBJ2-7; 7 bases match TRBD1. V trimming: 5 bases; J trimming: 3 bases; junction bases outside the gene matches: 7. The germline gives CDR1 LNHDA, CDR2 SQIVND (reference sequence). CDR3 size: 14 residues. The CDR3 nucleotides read TGTGCCAGTAGTCTACAGGGACAGATCTACGAGCAGTACTTC. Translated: CASSLQGQIYEQYF.

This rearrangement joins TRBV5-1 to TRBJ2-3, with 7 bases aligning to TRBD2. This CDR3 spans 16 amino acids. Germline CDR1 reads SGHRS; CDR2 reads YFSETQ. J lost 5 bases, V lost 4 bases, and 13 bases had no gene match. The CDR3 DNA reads TGCGCCAGCAGCCTATCTTCCGGGGGGTTCAAAGATACGCAGTATTTT. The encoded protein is CASSLSSGGFKDTQYF.

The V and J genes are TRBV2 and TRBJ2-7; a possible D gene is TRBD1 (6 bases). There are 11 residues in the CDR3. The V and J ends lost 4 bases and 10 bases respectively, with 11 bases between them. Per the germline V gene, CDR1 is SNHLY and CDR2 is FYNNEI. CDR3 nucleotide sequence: TGTGCCAGCAGTGCCCCGGGACATCAGTACTTC. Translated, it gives CASSAPGHQYF.

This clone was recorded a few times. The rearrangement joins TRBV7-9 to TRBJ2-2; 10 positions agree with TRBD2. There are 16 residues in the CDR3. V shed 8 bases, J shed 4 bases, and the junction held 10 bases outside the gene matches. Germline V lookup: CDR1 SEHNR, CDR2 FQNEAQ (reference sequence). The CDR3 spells CASRGLASGGTGELFF. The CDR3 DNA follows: TGTGCCAGCCGAGGCCTAGCTAGCGGGGGCACCGGGGAGCTGTTTTTT.

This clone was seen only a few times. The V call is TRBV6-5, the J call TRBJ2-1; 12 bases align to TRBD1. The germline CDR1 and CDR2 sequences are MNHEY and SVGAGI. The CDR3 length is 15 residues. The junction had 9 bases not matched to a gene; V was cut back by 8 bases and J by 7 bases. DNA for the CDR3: TGTGCCAGCCAAAAACCGGGACAGGGGGCAAATGAGCAGTTCTTC. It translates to CASQKPGQGANEQFF.

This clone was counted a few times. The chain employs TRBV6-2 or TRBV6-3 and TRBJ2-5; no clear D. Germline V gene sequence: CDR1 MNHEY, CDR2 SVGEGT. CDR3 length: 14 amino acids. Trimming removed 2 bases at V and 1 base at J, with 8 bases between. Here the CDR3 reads CASSYPGLQETQYF. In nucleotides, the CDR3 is TGTGCCAGCAGTTACCCTGGGCTCCAAGAGACCCAGTACTTC.

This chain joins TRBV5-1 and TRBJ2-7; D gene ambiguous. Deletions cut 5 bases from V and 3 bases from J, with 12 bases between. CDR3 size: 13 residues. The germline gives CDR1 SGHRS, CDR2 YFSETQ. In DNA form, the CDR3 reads TGCGCCAGCAGTATGAGAGTGAGCTACGAGCAGTACTTC. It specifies CASSMRVSYEQYF.

DNA of the CDR3: TGTGCCAGCAGCCAGGGGGGTAGCTCCTACAATGAGCAGTTCTTC. Translation gives CASSQGGSSYNEQFF. The chain is built from TRBV11-3 and TRBJ2-1; D perhaps matches TRBD1 (7 bases). The V gene's germline CDR1 is SGHNT and CDR2 YENEEA. The CDR3 has 15 residues. Trimming stripped 5 bases from V and 0 bases from J, with 11 bases between.

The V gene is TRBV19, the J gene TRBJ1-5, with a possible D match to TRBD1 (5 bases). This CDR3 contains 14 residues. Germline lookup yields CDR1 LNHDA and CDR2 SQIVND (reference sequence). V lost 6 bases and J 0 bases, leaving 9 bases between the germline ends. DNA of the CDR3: TGTGCCAGTAGAAATCAGGGTAGCAATCAGCCCCAGCATTTT. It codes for CASRNQGSNQPQHF.

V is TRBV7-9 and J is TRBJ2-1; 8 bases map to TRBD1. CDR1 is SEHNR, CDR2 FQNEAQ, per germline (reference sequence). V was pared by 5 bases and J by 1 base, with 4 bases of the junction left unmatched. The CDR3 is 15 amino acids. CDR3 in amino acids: CASSLRQGSYNEQFF. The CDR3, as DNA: TGTGCCAGCAGCCTACGACAGGGGTCCTACAATGAGCAGTTCTTC.